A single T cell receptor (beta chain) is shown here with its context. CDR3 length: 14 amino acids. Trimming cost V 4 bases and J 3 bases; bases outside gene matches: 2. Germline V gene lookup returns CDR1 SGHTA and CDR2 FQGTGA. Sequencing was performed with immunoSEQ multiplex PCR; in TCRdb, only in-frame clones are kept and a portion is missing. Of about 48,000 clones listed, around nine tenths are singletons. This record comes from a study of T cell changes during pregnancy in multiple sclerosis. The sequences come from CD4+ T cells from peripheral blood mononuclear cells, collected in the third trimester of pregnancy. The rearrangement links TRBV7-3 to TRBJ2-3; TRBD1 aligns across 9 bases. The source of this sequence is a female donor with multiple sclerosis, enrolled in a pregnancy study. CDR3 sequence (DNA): TGTGCCAGCAGCTCGGGACAGGGAACAGATACGCAGTATTTT. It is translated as CASSSGQGTDTQYF.